Following are 25 T cell receptor beta chains from one sample sequenced in a study of T cell changes during pregnancy in multiple sclerosis. Repertoires were generated with immunoSEQ multiplex PCR, while TCRdb's copy carries only in-frame clones and drops some. The sample has tens of thousands of clones; roughly 94% are singletons. The specimen comprised CD4+ T cells from peripheral blood mononuclear cells, sampled in the second trimester of pregnancy. Receptors originate from a female donor with multiple sclerosis, enrolled in a pregnancy study.

V is TRBV4-1 and J is TRBJ1-1; 9 bases match TRBD1. Unmatched junction bases numbered 15, after V lost 5 bases and J lost 5 bases. Germline CDR1 reads MGHRA; CDR2 reads YSYEKL. There are 17 residues in the CDR3. CDR3 sequence (DNA): TGCGCCAGCAGCACCCACCCGGACAGGGGAGGGAGGACTGAAGCTTTCTTT. This translates into CASSTHPDRGGRTEAFF.

This chain uses TRBV6-6 with TRBJ2-2; TRBD1 aligns across 7 bases. The CDR3 is 16 residues long. Trimming cost V 6 bases and J 4 bases; bases outside gene matches: 11. Germline assignment: CDR1 MNHNY and CDR2 SVGAGI (reference sequence). CDR3 DNA: TGTGCCAGCAGAAACAGGGGCGGGCAGGTCACCGGGGAGCTGTTTTTT. Its protein product is CASRNRGGQVTGELFF.

This clone showed up just a few times. V and J are TRBV14 and TRBJ1-1; 8 positions agree with TRBD1. Germline-derived CDR1 and CDR2 are SGHDN and FVKESK. V dropped 1 base and J dropped 4; count of bases not matched to a gene: 8. The CDR3 spans 16 residues. CDR3 loop: CASSQVNPRGRTEAFF. Here the CDR3 DNA reads TGTGCCAGCAGCCAAGTGAATCCCAGGGGGCGCACTGAAGCTTTCTTT.

The CDR3 DNA is TGCGCCAGCAGCCCCCGGGGAGGGATGAACACTGAAGCTTTCTTT. This codes for CASSPRGGMNTEAFF. The V call is TRBV5-1, the J call TRBJ1-1; D gene unclear. V lost 4 bases and J lost 0, with 13 bases in between. From germline, CDR1 is SGHRS and CDR2 YFSETQ. This CDR3 comprises 15 residues.

Turning to this clone: Distinct nucleotide sequences in the sample also encode this CDR3. Written as DNA, the CDR3 is TGTGCCAGCAGCTTGGACAGGGCTAACTATGGCTACACCTTC. Translating it yields CASSLDRANYGYTF. The V gene is TRBV5-4, the J gene TRBJ1-2; TRBD1 is a possible D gene (6 bases). Germline V gene sequence: CDR1 SGHNT, CDR2 YYREEE (reference sequence). Trimming cost V 0 bases and J 0 bases, with 6 bases left between them. The CDR3 sequence is 14 residues long. Combining the CDR3 with reference TRBV5-4 and TRBJ1-2 gives the whole variable domain ETGVTQSPTHLIKTRGQQVTLRCSSQSGHNTVSWYQQALGQGPQFIFQYYREEENGRGNFPPRFSGLQFPNYSSELNVNALELDDSALYLCASSLDRANYGYTFGSGTRLTVV.

The chain is built from TRBV11-2 and TRBJ1-1; tentatively, D is TRBD1 (5 bases). V shed 0 bases and J shed 5 bases, with 25 bases lying between them. Germline V gene lookup returns CDR1 SGHAT and CDR2 FQNNGV. The CDR3 is made up of 19 amino acids. The CDR3 coding sequence is TGTGCCAGCAGCTTAGAGTTCGGGGGGGTATTGACCAACCCGACTGAAGCTTTCTTT. This gives the protein CASSLEFGGVLTNPTEAFF.

The chain has TRBV7-8 and TRBJ2-2; 10 bases line up with TRBD1. Germline V gene data show CDR1 as SGHVS and CDR2 as FQNEAQ. The CDR3 has 15 amino acids. V trimming: 4 bases; J trimming: 4 bases; junction bases outside the gene matches: 3. The CDR3 region is CASSSRDRGTGELFF. The DNA of the CDR3 is TGTGCCAGCAGCTCCAGGGACAGGGGCACCGGGGAGCTGTTTTTT.

The rearrangement joins TRBV9 to TRBJ2-2; 9 bases line up with TRBD2. Germline-derived CDR1 and CDR2 are SGDLS and YYNGEE. The CDR3 loop spans 17 amino acids. V dropped 3 bases and J dropped 3; count of bases not matched to a gene: 9. For the CDR3, the DNA is TGTGCCAGCAGCGGAAGGGCCGCGGGAGGGGACACCGGGGAGCTGTTTTTT. It codes for CASSGRAAGGDTGELFF.

The chain has TRBV5-4 and TRBJ2-3; TRBD2 matches 16 bases. The V gene end was trimmed by 4 bases and the J gene end by 2 bases; junction bases not matched to a gene: 4. This CDR3 has 17 amino acids. CDR1 and CDR2 (germline): SGHNT, YYREEE (reference sequence). The CDR3 DNA sequence: TGTGCCAGCAGCCTGGGACTAGCGGGGGGGATCACAGATACGCAGTATTTT. Translated, it gives CASSLGLAGGITDTQYF.

This sequence joins TRBV7-6 and TRBJ2-5; D gene ambiguous. Germline V lookup: CDR1 SGHVS, CDR2 FNYEAQ. V lost 2 bases to trimming and J lost 5 bases, with 6 bases between them. CDR3 length: 12 residues. The CDR3 DNA is TGTGCCAGCAGCTTAATCCAGGAGACCCAGTACTTC. This translates into CASSLIQETQYF.

The chain joins TRBV19 to TRBJ1-5; 7 nucleotides match TRBD1. V was clipped by 6 bases and J by 7 bases; unmatched bases: 6. Germline values: CDR1 LNHDA, CDR2 SQIVND (reference sequence). The CDR3 loop spans 13 amino acids. The CDR3 DNA follows: TGTGCCAGTAGCCTGGGACAGCCGCAGCCCCAGCATTTT. Residues: CASSLGQPQPQHF.

The chain employs TRBV19 and TRBJ1-1; D gene unclear. From germline, CDR1 is LNHDA and CDR2 SQIVND (reference sequence). The CDR3 spans 13 residues. V lost 9 bases and J 0 bases, leaving 11 bases between the germline ends. CDR3 region: CASKKRMNTEAFF. The CDR3, as DNA: TGTGCCAGCAAAAAGAGGATGAACACTGAAGCTTTCTTT.

The CDR3: CASSPNPVSTDTQYF. The CDR3, as DNA: TGTGCCAGCAGCCCTAATCCGGTCAGCACAGATACGCAGTATTTT. V gene TRBV11-2 combines with J gene TRBJ2-3; D uncertain. The germline CDR1 and CDR2 sequences are SGHAT and FQNNGV. V lost 5 bases to trimming and J lost 0 bases, with 12 bases between them. The CDR3 has 15 amino acids.

The CDR3, as DNA: TGTGCCAGCAGCTTAGATGGGAGGAATTCACCCCTCCACTTT. This translates into CASSLDGRNSPLHF. V usage is TRBV11-2 and J usage is TRBJ1-6; D call uncertain. Trimming took off 0 bases at V and 7 bases at J, with 7 bases between the two ends. The CDR3 totals 14 residues. Germline V lookup: CDR1 SGHAT, CDR2 FQNNGV.

The V call is TRBV7-3, the J call TRBJ2-4; TRBD2 is a possible D gene (5 bases). Germline CDR1 is SGHTA and CDR2 is FQGTGA. Deletions cut 4 bases from V and 6 bases from J, with 16 bases between. The CDR3 extends over 15 amino acids. CDR3 DNA: TGTGCCAGCAGCTCCTCCCCTACACGGGGAAACATTCAGTACTTC. Translating gives CASSSSPTRGNIQYF.

The rearrangement links TRBV10-3 to TRBJ1-1, with 8 bases fitting TRBD1. CDR3 size: 13 residues. Germline V gene lookup returns CDR1 ENHRY and CDR2 SYGVKD. Losses at the gene ends were 9 bases for V and 6 bases for J; bases not matched to a gene: 9. The CDR3 DNA reads as TGTGCCATATGGGACAGGCGAACGCCTGAAGCTTTCTTT. Translating gives CAIWDRRTPEAFF.

V is TRBV7-3 and J is TRBJ2-3; possibly TRBD2 for D (5 bases). This CDR3 spans 17 amino acids. With 0 bases removed from V and 5 bases from J, the gap between germline ends came to 18 bases. Germline CDR1 and CDR2: SGHTA and FQGTGA. The CDR3 DNA follows: TGTGCCAGCAGCTTAACCGCGCTAGCCTGGAATCGAGATACGCAGTATTTT. This sequence encodes CASSLTALAWNRDTQYF.

J is TRBJ1-1 and V is TRBV11-1, with D possibly being TRBD1 (5 bases). V gave up 2 bases and J gave up 5 bases, with 12 bases separating them. Germline CDR1 and CDR2: SGHAT and FQDESV (reference sequence). The CDR3 extends over 14 amino acids. CDR3 bases: TGTGCCAGCAGCTTATTTAGGGGAGGGACTGAAGCTTTCTTT. Encoded protein: CASSLFRGGTEAFF. Filled out from reference TRBV11-1 and TRBJ1-1, the complete variable domain reads EAEVAQSPRYKITEKSQAVAFWCDPISGHATLYWYRQILGQGPELLVQFQDESVVDDSQLPKDRFSAERLKGVDSTLKIQPAELGDSAMYLCASSLFRGGTEAFFGQGTRLTVV.

The table lists this clone with many counts. The chain employs TRBV5-1 and TRBJ2-2, with 11 positions matching TRBD1. The V segment lost 3 bases and the J segment 7 bases; nucleotides outside the gene matches: 8. Germline V gene sequence: CDR1 SGHRS, CDR2 YFSETQ. This CDR3 region has 16 residues. The CDR3 DNA follows: TGCGCCAGCAGCTCAGGACAGGGGGCTAGGGACGGGGAGCTGTTTTTT. Its translation is CASSSGQGARDGELFF.

This chain joins TRBV7-2 and TRBJ2-7, with a possible D match to TRBD2 (6 bases). V lost 5 bases to trimming and J lost 1 base, with 12 bases between them. The CDR3 has 14 residues. The germline gives CDR1 SGHTA, CDR2 FQGNSA. CDR3 sequence: CASSPPRGSYEQYF. CDR3 DNA sequence: TGTGCCAGCAGCCCCCCCCGGGGGTCCTACGAGCAGTACTTC.

This sequence joins TRBV6-5 and TRBJ1-1; 8 positions agree with TRBD1. The CDR3 length is 15 residues. Trimming removed 7 bases from V and 1 base from J; junction bases left unmatched: 8. The germline V gene has CDR1 MNHEY and CDR2 SVGAGI. The CDR3 coding sequence is TGTGCCAGCACCTGGACAGGGATGGGGAACACTGAAGCTTTCTTT. Its protein product is CASTWTGMGNTEAFF.

This clone was seen just once. The J gene is TRBJ1-2, the V gene TRBV7-9; possible D gene TRBD1, 5 bases. V was pared by 5 bases and J by 6 bases, with 19 bases between. The CDR3 totals 15 residues. Germline V gene data show CDR1 as SEHNR and CDR2 as FQNEAQ (reference sequence). The CDR3 is CASSPFGGSFDGYTF. The CDR3 nucleotides read TGTGCCAGCAGCCCCTTCGGGGGGAGTTTCGATGGCTACACCTTC.

The chain employs TRBV18 and TRBJ2-1; perhaps TRBD2 as D (5 bases). The CDR3 extends over 16 amino acids. CDR1 KGHSH and CDR2 LQKENI come from the germline V gene. With 0 bases removed from V and 4 bases from J, the gap between germline ends came to 13 bases. The CDR3 DNA reads TGTGCCAGCTCACCACCGGCGGGCCGAGAATACAATGAGCAGTTCTTC. This codes for CASSPPAGREYNEQFF. Based on the CDR3 plus reference TRBV18 and TRBJ2-1, the full variable domain is NAGVMQNPRHLVRRRGQEARLRCSPMKGHSHVYWYRQLPEEGLKFMVYLQKENIIDESGMPKERFSAEFPKEGPSILRIQQVVRGDSAAYFCASSPPAGREYNEQFFGPGTRLTVL.

V is TRBV6-5 and J is TRBJ1-1; 9 bases are shared with TRBD1. The J segment lost 6 bases and the V segment lost 6 bases, leaving 11 bases of the junction unmatched. The CDR3 totals 15 residues. Germline-derived CDR1 and CDR2 are MNHEY and SVGAGI. CDR3 protein: CASRSAGTGHSEAFF. In DNA form, the CDR3 reads TGTGCCAGCAGATCCGCCGGGACAGGGCACTCTGAAGCTTTCTTT.

The gene calls are TRBV15 and TRBJ1-1; no clear D gene. The germline V gene encodes CDR1 LNHNV and CDR2 YYDKDF (reference sequence). V shed 3 bases and J shed 2 bases, with 19 bases lying between them. This CDR3 region has 17 residues. CDR3 region: CATSRIEASRINTEAFF. CDR3 nucleotide sequence: TGTGCCACCAGCAGGATCGAAGCAAGTCGAATAAACACTGAAGCTTTCTTT.